This T cell receptor (beta chain) was sequenced during a study of shared clonotypes between healthy human individuals. The ends were cut back, 2 bases at V and 0 bases at J, with 12 bases in the middle. Germline V lookup: CDR1 SGHRS, CDR2 YFSETQ. The CDR3 consists of 16 residues. Here immunoSEQ multiplex PCR was the method, and the copy in TCRdb shows in-frame clones only, minus some. This table holds fewer than 3 million clones, roughly 90% found once. Splitting the CD4+ cells yielded a CD45RA+ naive subset and a CD45RA-negative memory subset. The chain joins TRBV5-1 to TRBJ2-1; D unresolved. The sequence was collected from a man between 18 and 29 years old in good health. Some clones in this sample may be carry-over from other donors' samples. Sequenced: naive CD4+ T cells from PBMCs. The subset is: CD45RA+ positively selected. The DNA for the CDR3 is TGCGCCAGCAGCTTTTATTCTACCCGCTCCTACAATGAGCAGTTCTTC. It codes for CASSFYSTRSYNEQFF.